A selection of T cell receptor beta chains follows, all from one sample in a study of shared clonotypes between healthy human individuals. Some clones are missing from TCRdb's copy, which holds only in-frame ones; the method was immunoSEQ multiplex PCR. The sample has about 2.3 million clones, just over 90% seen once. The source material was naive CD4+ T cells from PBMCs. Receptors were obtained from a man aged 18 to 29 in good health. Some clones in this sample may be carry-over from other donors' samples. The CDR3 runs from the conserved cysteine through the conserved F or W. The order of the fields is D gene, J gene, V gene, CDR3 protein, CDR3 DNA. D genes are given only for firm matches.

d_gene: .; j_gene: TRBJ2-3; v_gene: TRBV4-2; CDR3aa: CASCSAPTDTQYF; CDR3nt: TGTGCCAGTTGTTCCGCGCCCACAGATACGCAGTATTTT
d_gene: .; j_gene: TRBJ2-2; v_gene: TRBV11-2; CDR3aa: CASSLVRAPGELFF; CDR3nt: TGTGCCAGCAGCTTAGTCAGGGCCCCCGGGGAGCTGTTTTTT
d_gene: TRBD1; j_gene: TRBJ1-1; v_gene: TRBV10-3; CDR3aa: CAIRDREVVNTEAFF; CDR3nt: TGTGCCATCAGGGACAGGGAGGTGGTGAACACTGAAGCTTTCTTT
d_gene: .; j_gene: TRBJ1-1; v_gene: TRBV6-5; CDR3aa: CASSYLLTGRGTEAFF; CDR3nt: TGTGCCAGCAGTTACCTTCTTACAGGGCGGGGGACTGAAGCTTTCTTT
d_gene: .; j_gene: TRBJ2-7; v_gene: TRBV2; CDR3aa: CASRFQVTYEQYF; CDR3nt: TGTGCCAGCAGATTTCAGGTAACCTACGAGCAGTACTTC
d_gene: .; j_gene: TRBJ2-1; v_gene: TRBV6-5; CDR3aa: CASSYSGSSYNEQFF; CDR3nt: TGTGCCAGCAGTTACTCGGGATCCTCCTACAATGAGCAGTTCTTC
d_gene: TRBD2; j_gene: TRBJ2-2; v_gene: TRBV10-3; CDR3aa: CAISPKREGSGELFF; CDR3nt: TGTGCCATCAGCCCCAAGCGGGAGGGCTCCGGGGAGCTGTTTTTT
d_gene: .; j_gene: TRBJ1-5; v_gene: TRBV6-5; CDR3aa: CASSYVGGPQHF; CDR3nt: TGTGCCAGCAGTTACGTAGGGGGGCCCCAGCATTTT
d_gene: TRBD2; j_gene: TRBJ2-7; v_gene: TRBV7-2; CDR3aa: CASSSQTSGAPEQYF; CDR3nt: TGTGCCAGCAGCTCCCAGACTAGCGGGGCCCCGGAGCAGTACTTC
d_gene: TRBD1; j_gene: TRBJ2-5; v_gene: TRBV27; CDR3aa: CASRPQGASYQETQYF; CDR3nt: TGTGCCAGCAGGCCACAGGGGGCCTCCTACCAAGAGACCCAGTACTTC
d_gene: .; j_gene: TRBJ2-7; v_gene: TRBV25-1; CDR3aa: CASSDQGIAYEQYF; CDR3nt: TGTGCCAGCAGTGATCAAGGGATCGCCTACGAGCAGTACTTC
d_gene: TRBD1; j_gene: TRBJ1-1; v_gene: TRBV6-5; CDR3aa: CASSSTGKGAEAFF; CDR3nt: TGTGCCAGCAGTTCGACAGGGAAGGGCGCTGAAGCTTTCTTT
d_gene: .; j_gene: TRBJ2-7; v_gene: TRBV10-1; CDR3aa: CASSDGSRYEQYF; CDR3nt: TGCGCCAGCAGTGATGGGAGCCGCTACGAGCAGTACTTC